These 28 T cell receptor beta chains came from one sample sequenced in a study of T cells in localized non-small cell lung cancer. Sequencing used immunoSEQ multiplex PCR; TCRdb keeps in-frame clones, though not all of them. Altogether roughly 34,000 clones are present, 85% to 90% being singletons, with the ten largest covering about 4.2%. Here the sequenced sample was peripheral blood, taken before any cancer treatment. The receptors derive from a male donor at least 60 years old with stage III lung adenocarcinoma.

The chain uses TRBV29-1 and TRBJ2-7; 9 bases fit TRBD2. Trimming at V came to 6 bases and at J to 6 bases, leaving 15 bases not matched to a gene. This CDR3 spans 15 amino acids. Germline CDR1 SQVTM, CDR2 ANQGSEA. The CDR3 is CSVADGSGSLSEQYF. In nucleotides, the CDR3 is TGCAGCGTCGCCGATGGTAGCGGGAGTCTCTCCGAGCAGTACTTC.

The J gene is TRBJ2-7, the V gene TRBV7-9, with 9 bases that match TRBD2. V lost 1 base and J lost 3; bases outside the gene matches: 1. The CDR3 loop spans 14 amino acids. Germline lookup yields CDR1 SEHNR and CDR2 FQNEAQ (reference sequence). The CDR3, as DNA: TGTGCCAGCAGCTTAGGTAGCGGGAGCTACGAGCAGTACTTC. This codes for CASSLGSGSYEQYF.

This clone was detected once. V gene TRBV6-6 combines with J gene TRBJ1-3; D not resolved. The V and J ends lost 5 bases and 0 bases respectively, with 8 bases between them. The CDR3 extends over 14 amino acids. Germline-derived CDR1 and CDR2 are MNHNY and SVGAGI (reference sequence). The CDR3 nucleotides read TGTGCCAGCAGTCGCGATTACTCTGGAAACACCATATATTTT. This gives the protein CASSRDYSGNTIYF.

The CDR3 nucleotides read TGTGCCAGCAGTTCAGCGGCAGATCCAAACTATGGCTACACCTTC. This sequence encodes CASSSAADPNYGYTF. The chain is built from TRBV28 and TRBJ1-2; D is unresolved. V was clipped by 4 bases and J by 2 bases, with 14 bases between them. This CDR3 contains 15 residues. Germline V gene lookup returns CDR1 MDHEN and CDR2 SYDVKM.

The V gene is TRBV2, the J gene TRBJ1-2, with 9 positions matching TRBD1. Per germline, CDR1 SNHLY and CDR2 FYNNEI. This CDR3 contains 14 residues. The trim removed 4 bases at V and 5 bases at J, leaving 5 bases unmatched. CDR3: CASSAYRGQYGYTF. The DNA of the CDR3 is TGTGCCAGCAGTGCTTACAGGGGGCAATATGGCTACACCTTC.

In its sample, this clone was seen a few times. The rearrangement joins TRBV5-6 to TRBJ2-3, with a tentative D call TRBD2 (6 bases). V was shortened by 4 bases and J by 4 bases, with 19 bases between the two germline ends. Looked up from germline, CDR1 is SGHDT and CDR2 is YYEEEE. The CDR3 is made up of 16 amino acids. CDR3: CASSGEGWSGADTQYF. The CDR3 nucleotides are TGTGCCAGCAGCGGTGAAGGGTGGTCGGGGGCAGATACGCAGTATTTT.

For the CDR3, the DNA is TGTGCCAGCAGTGAAGCGAATGAAGCTTTCTTT. Protein: CASSEANEAFF. The chain couples TRBV2 to TRBJ1-1; D unresolved. V lost 0 bases to trimming and J lost 7 bases, with 3 bases between them. Germline loops: CDR1 SNHLY, CDR2 FYNNEI. The CDR3 spans 11 residues.

This clone was seen a few times. The CDR3, as DNA: TGCGCCAGCCGGAGTGGGGAAAAACTGTTTTTT. This gives the protein CASRSGEKLFF. The chain couples TRBV5-1 to TRBJ1-4; the D is unclear. This CDR3 spans 11 amino acids. Germline CDR1 reads SGHRS; CDR2 reads YFSETQ. V lost 7 bases and J 8 bases, leaving 9 bases between the germline ends.

CDR3 sequence reads: CASSYSGGSYGYTF. Written as DNA, the CDR3 is TGTGCCAGCAGTTATTCAGGGGGGTCCTATGGCTACACCTTC. The chain carries TRBV6-6 and TRBJ1-2; 7 bases fit TRBD1. Germline V gene lookup returns CDR1 MNHNY and CDR2 SVGAGI (reference sequence). Trimming took 3 bases from V and 4 from J; bases not matched to a gene: 5. The CDR3 extends over 14 amino acids.

V usage is TRBV7-8 and J usage is TRBJ1-6; D not resolved. Trimming removed 5 bases at V and 7 bases at J, with 9 bases between. CDR1 is SGHVS, CDR2 FQNEAQ, per germline. This CDR3 region has 13 residues. The chain's CDR3 is CASSTIVNSPLHF. The CDR3 DNA reads TGTGCCAGCAGCACAATAGTGAATTCACCCCTCCACTTT.

The rearrangement links TRBV7-9 to TRBJ2-1; TRBD2 is a possible D gene (6 bases). The CDR3 runs to 16 residues. Germline V gene data show CDR1 as SEHNR and CDR2 as FQNEAQ (reference sequence). The V end lost 5 bases, the J end lost 6 bases, and 20 bases lay between the germline ends. The CDR3 sequence: CASSGRRWAGTNEQFF. DNA of the CDR3: TGTGCCAGCAGCGGCCGAAGGTGGGCGGGGACCAATGAGCAGTTCTTC.

The rearrangement uses TRBV11-2 and TRBJ2-7, with D possibly being TRBD1 (6 bases). The V and J ends lost 5 bases and 0 bases respectively, with 11 bases between them. The CDR3 runs to 14 residues. Per germline, CDR1 SGHAT and CDR2 FQNNGV. CDR3 amino acids: CASSHWTASYEQYF. The CDR3, as DNA: TGTGCCAGCAGCCATTGGACAGCCTCCTACGAGCAGTACTTC.

CDR3 nucleotides: TGCGCCAGCAGCTCCACAGGGACCAATTCACCCCTCCACTTT. Translated, it gives CASSSTGTNSPLHF. The chain employs TRBV5-1 and TRBJ1-6; D may be TRBD1 (6 bases). The CDR3 runs 14 residues. Germline CDR1 and CDR2: SGHRS and YFSETQ. The germline V and J ends were trimmed by 3 bases and 7 bases, with 11 bases remaining between them.

The genes are TRBV5-1 and TRBJ2-2, with 11 nucleotides matching TRBD2. Germline CDR1 reads SGHRS; CDR2 reads YFSETQ. After removal of 8 bases from V and 4 bases from J, the junction contained 7 bases not matched to a gene. The CDR3 runs to 15 residues. CDR3 DNA: TGCGCCAGTTCGACTAGCGGGGTGGGCACCGGGGAGCTGTTTTTT. Translating gives CASSTSGVGTGELFF.

The chain employs TRBV5-6 and TRBJ1-3, with D unclear. Germline V gives CDR1 SGHDT, CDR2 YYEEEE. The CDR3 loop spans 18 amino acids. V lost 2 bases and J 3 bases, leaving 21 bases between the germline ends. CDR3 amino acids: CASSFGQLTLEVGNTIYF. The CDR3 DNA follows: TGTGCCAGCAGCTTCGGCCAGCTCACTCTTGAAGTTGGAAACACCATATATTTT.

This clone was found a few times. The gene calls are TRBV19 and TRBJ1-6, with 7 positions matching TRBD1. After removal of 2 bases from V and 7 bases from J, the junction contained 5 bases not matched to a gene. The CDR3 extends over 15 amino acids. The V gene's germline CDR1 is LNHDA and CDR2 SQIVND (reference sequence). The CDR3 loop reads CASSIQGDQNSPLHF. The CDR3 DNA is TGTGCCAGTAGTATACAGGGGGATCAAAATTCACCCCTCCACTTT.

The chain links TRBV18 to TRBJ1-1; D may be TRBD1 (5 bases). Trimming left V 5 bases short and J 6 bases short, with 16 bases between. The CDR3 is 14 residues long. The V gene's germline CDR1 is KGHSH and CDR2 LQKENI. The CDR3, as DNA: TGTGCCAGCTCATACGGGGGACGGTACGCTGAAGCTTTCTTT. Translated: CASSYGGRYAEAFF. Combining the CDR3 with reference TRBV18 and TRBJ1-1 gives the whole variable domain NAGVMQNPRHLVRRRGQEARLRCSPMKGHSHVYWYRQLPEEGLKFMVYLQKENIIDESGMPKERFSAEFPKEGPSILRIQQVVRGDSAAYFCASSYGGRYAEAFFGQGTRLTVV.

This rearrangement joins TRBV27 to TRBJ1-1; D possibly corresponds to TRBD1 (6 bases). The CDR3 totals 17 residues. CDR1 and CDR2 from the germline V gene are MNHEY and SMNVEV (reference sequence). The V gene lost 3 bases and the J gene lost 1 base, with 18 bases spanning the gap. DNA for the CDR3: TGTGCCAGCAGTTTTCGGGGGCGGGGGCTTACGAACACTGAAGCTTTCTTT. This gives the protein CASSFRGRGLTNTEAFF.

This clone was counted a few times. This sample includes further DNA sequences coding for the same CDR3. The chain's CDR3 is CSVQTGVGNQPQHF. CDR3 coding DNA: TGCAGCGTCCAGACAGGGGTAGGCAATCAGCCCCAGCATTTT. This chain connects TRBV29-1 to TRBJ1-5; TRBD1 matches 8 bases. Losses at the gene ends were 6 bases for V and 2 bases for J; bases not matched to a gene: 6. This CDR3 is built from 14 residues. Germline loops: CDR1 SQVTM, CDR2 ANQGSEA.

The chain carries TRBV6-1 and TRBJ1-5; possibly TRBD1 for D (5 bases). This CDR3 spans 14 amino acids. Germline CDR1 reads MNHNS; CDR2 reads SASEGT. The V end lost 7 bases, the J end lost 7 bases, and 17 bases lay between the germline ends. The CDR3 sequence is CASNLQGGLQPQHF. The DNA for the CDR3 is TGTGCCAGCAACCTGCAGGGCGGGTTGCAGCCCCAGCATTTT.

The chain combines TRBV11-2 with TRBJ1-1; D is uncertain. The ends were cut back, 0 bases at V and 0 bases at J, with 5 bases in the middle. This CDR3 region has 14 residues. The germline V gene has CDR1 SGHAT and CDR2 FQNNGV. This CDR3 reads CASSLDRLNTEAFF. The DNA for the CDR3 is TGTGCCAGCAGCTTAGACAGATTGAACACTGAAGCTTTCTTT.

This clone was counted once. The V and J genes are TRBV5-1 and TRBJ1-6; maybe TRBD1 (5 bases). The V end was cut by 2 bases, the J end by 3 bases, with 6 bases between. The CDR3 totals 14 residues. CDR1 and CDR2 from the germline V gene are SGHRS and YFSETQ. The CDR3, as DNA: TGCGCCAGCAGCTTCGACAGCTATAATTCACCCCTCCACTTT. It encodes CASSFDSYNSPLHF.

The chain links TRBV30 to TRBJ1-4, with D possibly being TRBD1 (5 bases). Germline lookup yields CDR1 GTSNPN and CDR2 SVGIG (reference sequence). CDR3 length: 14 amino acids. Trimming shortened V by 1 base and J by 8 bases, and 14 bases separated the two germline ends. CDR3 nucleotide sequence: TGTGCCTGGAGTGACCGACAGATTCCCGAAAAACTGTTTTTT. It is translated as CAWSDRQIPEKLFF.

This rearrangement joins TRBV27 to TRBJ1-5; TRBD1 agrees at 10 bases. The length of the CDR3 is 17 residues. With 7 bases clipped from V and 0 bases from J, the junction kept 9 bases outside the gene matches. The V gene's germline CDR1 is MNHEY and CDR2 SMNVEV (reference sequence). CDR3 DNA sequence: TGTGCCAGCACCTTCGACAGGGGGCTCTTTAGCAATCAGCCCCAGCATTTT. As protein: CASTFDRGLFSNQPQHF.

The chain carries TRBV4-1 and TRBJ2-3; tentatively, D is TRBD2 (5 bases). The length of the CDR3 is 16 residues. Trimming pared 1 base from V and 3 bases from J, leaving 14 bases between. Germline CDR1 is MGHRA and CDR2 is YSYEKL. The CDR3 reads CASSQVGLPGTDTQYF. The DNA of the CDR3 is TGCGCCAGCAGCCAAGTTGGACTGCCGGGGACAGATACGCAGTATTTT.

This chain joins TRBV7-2 and TRBJ1-2; tentative D call: TRBD1 (5 bases). This CDR3 is 16 amino acids long. Per the germline V gene, CDR1 is SGHTA and CDR2 is FQGNSA. V shed 3 bases and J shed 4 bases, with 18 bases lying between them. CDR3 protein: CASSFYSGQSGYGYTF. In nucleotides, the CDR3 is TGTGCCAGCAGCTTCTACTCCGGACAATCCGGCTATGGCTACACCTTC.

The chain recombines TRBV7-2 with TRBJ1-5; D is ambiguous. The CDR3 has 16 amino acids. The V end was cut by 2 bases, the J end by 2 bases, with 13 bases between. In germline, CDR1 is SGHTA, CDR2 FQGNSA. CDR3 sequence (DNA): TGTGCCAGCAGCTTATCCTCCGTGCAGCGCAATCAGCCCCAGCATTTT. Protein product: CASSLSSVQRNQPQHF.

This clone has only one observation. The V and J genes are TRBV6-1 and TRBJ1-1, with TRBD1 as a possible D gene (5 bases). The V gene lost 4 bases and the J gene lost 0 bases, with 12 bases spanning the gap. The CDR3 is 15 residues long. CDR1 and CDR2 (germline): MNHNS, SASEGT. CDR3 sequence: CASSVVQALNTEAFF. CDR3 nucleotide sequence: TGTGCCAGCAGTGTCGTACAGGCATTGAACACTGAAGCTTTCTTT.